This is a list of T cell receptor beta chains from one sample in a study of blood T cell repertoires in COVID-19. Sequencing was performed with immunoSEQ multiplex PCR; in TCRdb, only in-frame clones are kept and a portion is missing. The data show some 290,000 clones, just over 90% seen once. The material sequenced was PBMCs or T cells enriched from blood (not recorded which). The receptor source for this set is a woman aged 40 to 55 with acute COVID-19. CDR3s include the opening cysteine and the closing phenylalanine or tryptophan. D genes are given only for firm matches. Size tells how often a clone was seen (once, few, many) or the class of an expanded clone, and some rows leave it out.

D	size	length	V	J	CDR3	DNA
TRBD1	once	17	TRBV15	TRBJ2-3	CATSRDTGQGTTDTQYF	TGTGCCACCAGCAGAGACACGGGACAGGGAACCACAGATACGCAGTATTTT
.	.	15	TRBV2	TRBJ1-4	CASRGWTATNEKLFF	TGTGCCAGCAGAGGATGGACTGCAACTAATGAAAAACTGTTTTTT
.	.	13	TRBV12-3/TRBV12-4	TRBJ1-5	CASTRDINQPQHF	TGTGCCAGCACCCGGGACATCAATCAGCCCCAGCATTTT
TRBD1	.	12	TRBV29-1	TRBJ1-1	CRADRGHTEAFF	TGCAGAGCAGACAGGGGGCACACTGAAGCTTTCTTT
TRBD2	.	16	TRBV28	TRBJ2-5	CASSAVGDGTRETQYF	TGTGCCAGCAGCGCAGTAGGGGACGGGACTAGGGAGACCCAGTACTTC
TRBD2	.	15	TRBV7-9	TRBJ2-1	CASSHSGRAYNEQFF	TGTGCCAGCAGCCATAGCGGGAGAGCCTACAATGAGCAGTTCTTC
.	.	13	TRBV19	TRBJ1-1	CASTGHKNTEAFF	TGTGCCAGTACGGGACACAAGAACACTGAAGCTTTCTTT
TRBD1	.	16	TRBV25-1	TRBJ1-5	CAPPGQGAIRNQPQHF	TGTGCCCCACCGGGACAGGGGGCAATCAGGAATCAGCCCCAGCATTTT
TRBD1	.	12	TRBV30	TRBJ1-1	CAWRDRDTEAFF	TGTGCCTGGAGGGACAGGGACACTGAAGCTTTCTTT
TRBD1	.	16	TRBV3-1/TRBV3-2	TRBJ2-7	CASSRHPPGQGSEQYF	TGTGCCAGCAGCCGCCATCCTCCGGGACAGGGGTCCGAGCAGTACTTC
.	.	14	TRBV7-8	TRBJ1-6	CASSSGGARSPLHF	TGTGCCAGCAGCTCAGGAGGGGCCAGGTCACCCCTCCACTTT
.	.	14	TRBV28	TRBJ1-2	CASTAGGIYYGYTF	TGTGCCAGCACCGCGGGAGGGATATACTATGGCTACACCTTC
TRBD1	.	14	TRBV18	TRBJ2-7	CASSPTGQGNEQYF	TGTGCCAGCTCTCCAACGGGACAGGGCAACGAGCAGTACTTC
.	.	12	TRBV12-3/TRBV12-4	TRBJ1-1	CASTADGTEAFF	TGTGCCAGTACCGCGGATGGAACTGAAGCTTTCTTT
TRBD2	.	16	TRBV23-1	TRBJ2-7	CASSLLGLAGQYEQYF	TGCGCCAGCAGTCTCCTCGGACTAGCGGGACAGTACGAGCAGTACTTC
.	once	18	TRBV5-5	TRBJ2-5	CASSWAVGGRSGQEAQYF	TGTGCCAGCAGCTGGGCGGTGGGGGGTCGTTCGGGCCAAGAGGCCCAGTACTTC
TRBD1	.	15	TRBV6-5	TRBJ1-4	CASSRQGSFNEKLFF	TGTGCCAGCAGTAGACAGGGGTCCTTTAATGAAAAACTGTTTTTT